These 21 T cell receptor beta chains were sequenced from one sample in a study of cytomegalovirus exposure and HLA in healthy donors. It was with 60 Vbeta and 13 Jbeta primers that the PCR ran. The assay was immunoSEQ multiplex PCR, and TCRdb's table has in-frame clones only and misses some. The sample holds some 110,000 clones; 9.5% are singletons and the top ten take approximately 3%. Sequencing input: PBMCs. The receptors were gathered from a man aged 25 to 45 in good health and CMV-seronegative.

J is TRBJ2-7 and V is TRBV19; D unresolved. Trimming stripped 0 bases from V and 4 bases from J, with 7 bases between. Germline CDR1 and CDR2: LNHDA and SQIVND (reference sequence). This CDR3 spans 13 amino acids. Here the CDR3 DNA reads TGTGCCAGTAGTATAGATCCGGTGTACGAGCAGTACTTC. As protein: CASSIDPVYEQYF. The complete variable domain, with remaining parts taken from reference TRBV19 and TRBJ2-7, reads DGGITQSPKYLFRKEGQNVTLSCEQNLNHDAMYWYRQDPGQGLRLIYYSQIVNDFQKGDIAEGYSVSREKKESFPLTVTSAQKNPTAFYLCASSIDPVYEQYFGPGTRLTVT.

This clone has only one observation. The chain combines TRBV7-9 with TRBJ2-2; D is perhaps TRBD1 (5 bases). The CDR3 covers 15 residues. Germline CDR1 reads SEHNR; CDR2 reads FQNEAQ (reference sequence). V was clipped by 5 bases and J by 4 bases, with 14 bases between them. CDR3 nucleotides: TGTGCCAGCAGCCAGACAGAGTCGAGCACCGGGGAGCTGTTTTTT. It translates to CASSQTESSTGELFF.

This clone was observed a handful of times. The chain carries TRBV29-1 and TRBJ2-1; 7 bases are shared with TRBD2. This CDR3 contains 15 residues. Per the germline V gene, CDR1 is SQVTM and CDR2 is ANQGSEA. V lost 6 bases and J lost 9; bases outside the gene matches: 17. Here the CDR3 reads CSVAGAGLISGEQFF. CDR3 bases: TGCAGCGTAGCCGGCGCGGGACTAATATCGGGTGAGCAGTTCTTC.

This rearrangement joins TRBV5-3 to TRBJ2-5; 7 bases are shared with TRBD1. TRBV5-3 is filed as an ORF, its function uncertain. The CDR3 has 11 residues. With V trimmed by 8 bases and J by 6 bases, 4 bases remained unmatched. The CDR3 region has the DNA TGTGCCAGGACAGGGTGGAAGACCCAGTACTTC. Residues: CARTGWKTQYF.

The V call is TRBV5-1, the J call TRBJ2-2, with 8 bases identical to TRBD1. V lost 0 bases and J lost 7; bases outside the gene matches: 11. The CDR3 is 17 amino acids. CDR1 and CDR2 from the germline V gene are SGHRS and YFSETQ. CDR3 DNA: TGCGCCAGCAGCTTGGTAGACGCTACAGGGGGTCACGGGGAGCTGTTTTTT. It translates to CASSLVDATGGHGELFF.

This clone was counted a few times. V and J are TRBV19 and TRBJ1-2, with no clear D. CDR1 and CDR2 (germline): LNHDA, SQIVND (reference sequence). The CDR3 consists of 14 residues. V dropped 4 bases and J dropped 3 bases, with 12 bases sitting between them. CDR3 sequence (DNA): TGTGCCAGTAGTACCCTGACGACTTACTATGGCTACACCTTC. Protein: CASSTLTTYYGYTF.

CDR3 sequence: CAWSPGQGVAEAFF. Here the CDR3 DNA reads TGTGCCTGGAGTCCGGGACAGGGTGTCGCTGAAGCTTTCTTT. This rearrangement joins TRBV30 to TRBJ1-1; 9 nucleotides line up with TRBD1. Germline CDR1 GTSNPN, CDR2 SVGIG (reference sequence). V lost 2 bases to trimming and J lost 6 bases; unmatched junction nucleotides: 7. The CDR3 totals 14 residues.

The chain recombines TRBV6-4 with TRBJ2-7; 7 bases are shared with TRBD1. The CDR3 is 14 residues long. The V gene's germline CDR1 is MRHNA and CDR2 SNTAGT. After removal of 5 bases from V and 4 bases from J, the junction contained 8 bases not matched to a gene. The CDR3 DNA is TGTGCCAGCAGTTTTCTCCTGGACAGGTACGAGCAGTACTTC. Protein sequence: CASSFLLDRYEQYF.

This chain connects TRBV7-2 to TRBJ2-3, with a weak D call TRBD2 (5 bases). V lost 5 bases and J lost 0, with 12 bases in between. Germline V lookup: CDR1 SGHTA, CDR2 FQGNSA. This CDR3 region has 15 residues. CDR3 in DNA: TGTGCCAGCAGCAACAAGAGGACTAGCACAGATACGCAGTATTTT. Protein: CASSNKRTSTDTQYF.

The chain recombines TRBV19 with TRBJ2-7, with TRBD1 matching 9 bases. The CDR3 runs to 13 residues. The germline gives CDR1 LNHDA, CDR2 SQIVND (reference sequence). V dropped 6 bases and J dropped 4; count of bases not matched to a gene: 4. In DNA form, the CDR3 reads TGTGCCAGTAGCAGGGGACAGGGTTACGAGCAGTACTTC. It is translated as CASSRGQGYEQYF. Full variable domain (outside the CDR3, taken from reference TRBV19 and TRBJ2-7): DGGITQSPKYLFRKEGQNVTLSCEQNLNHDAMYWYRQDPGQGLRLIYYSQIVNDFQKGDIAEGYSVSREKKESFPLTVTSAQKNPTAFYLCASSRGQGYEQYFGPGTRLTVT.

This clone turned up a few times. The rearrangement links TRBV4-1 to TRBJ2-6, with D tentatively TRBD1 (7 bases). Trimming cost V 4 bases and J 0 bases, with 19 bases left between them. The CDR3 covers 19 residues. Germline V CDR1 and CDR2: MGHRA, YSYEKL. CDR3 coding DNA: TGCGCCAGCAGCCTAGGGGGGAGACAGGGAATCTCTGGGGCCAACGTCCTGACTTTC. Translation: CASSLGGRQGISGANVLTF.

This clone appeared a few times. The chain is built from TRBV4-3 and TRBJ1-1, with D maybe TRBD1 (6 bases). Germline values: CDR1 LGHNA, CDR2 YSLEER. Trimming removed 0 bases from V and 3 bases from J, with 8 bases in between. The CDR3 is 14 amino acids. CDR3 bases: TGCGCCAGCAGCCAAGACAGGGGTGACACTGAAGCTTTCTTT. It encodes CASSQDRGDTEAFF.

The table lists this clone with a few counts. The J gene is TRBJ2-1, the V gene TRBV6-4, with TRBD2 matching over 15 bases. This CDR3 is built from 16 residues. Germline CDR1 MRHNA, CDR2 SNTAGT. The V gene end was trimmed by 4 bases and the J gene end by 6 bases; junction bases not matched to a gene: 4. CDR3 loop: CASSGTSGGAINEQFF. CDR3 DNA: TGTGCCAGCAGTGGGACTAGCGGGGGGGCAATCAATGAGCAGTTCTTC.

This clone was counted a few times. The V call is TRBV7-9, the J call TRBJ2-1; a weak D match, TRBD1 (5 bases). With 5 bases removed from V and 6 bases from J, the gap between germline ends came to 14 bases. The CDR3 covers 14 residues. The germline V gene encodes CDR1 SEHNR and CDR2 FQNEAQ (reference sequence). CDR3 loop: CASSADTLRNEQFF. CDR3 coding DNA: TGTGCCAGCAGCGCGGACACCCTACGCAATGAGCAGTTCTTC. Full variable domain (remainder filled in from reference TRBV7-9 and TRBJ2-1): DTGVSQNPRHKITKRGQNVTFRCDPISEHNRLYWYRQTLGQGPEFLTYFQNEAQLEKSRLLSDRFSAERPKGSFSTLEIQRTEQGDSAMYLCASSADTLRNEQFFGPGTRLTVL.

There are a few counts of this clone. Other DNA sequences in this sample translate to the same CDR3. This chain connects TRBV6-5 to TRBJ2-1, with D tentatively TRBD2 (5 bases). The germline V gene has CDR1 MNHEY and CDR2 SVGAGI. The CDR3 is 15 amino acids. Trimming pared 2 bases from V and 4 bases from J, leaving 12 bases between. The CDR3 coding sequence is TGTGCCAGCAGTTACGGAGGCACAGATTACAATGAGCAGTTCTTC. This encodes CASSYGGTDYNEQFF.

The rearrangement joins TRBV29-1 to TRBJ2-1, with a possible D match to TRBD1 (6 bases). The CDR3 contains 13 residues. Germline values: CDR1 SQVTM, CDR2 ANQGSEA. Trimming cost V 7 bases and J 0 bases, with 10 bases left between them. In DNA, the CDR3 is TGCAGCGGTACAGGGAGCTCCTACAATGAGCAGTTCTTC. It specifies CSGTGSSYNEQFF.

This clone was detected a few times. This rearrangement joins TRBV5-1 to TRBJ2-3, with D unresolved. Trimming left V 0 bases short and J 6 bases short, with 11 bases between. Germline V gives CDR1 SGHRS, CDR2 YFSETQ. The CDR3 is 14 residues long. CDR3 residues: CASSLASKLDTQYF. The DNA of the CDR3 is TGCGCCAGCAGCTTGGCGTCAAAACTTGATACGCAGTATTTT.

This clone showed up just a few times. The CDR3 is CASSYGGANNQPQHF. Written as DNA, the CDR3 is TGTGCCAGCAGTTACGGGGGGGCCAACAATCAGCCCCAGCATTTT. V and J are TRBV6-5 and TRBJ1-5; possible D gene TRBD1, 6 bases. The germline gives CDR1 MNHEY, CDR2 SVGAGI. V gave up 2 bases and J gave up 3 bases, with 11 bases separating them. The CDR3 runs 15 residues.

The chain combines TRBV19 with TRBJ2-7, with 12 bases matching TRBD2. The V gene's germline CDR1 is LNHDA and CDR2 SQIVND (reference sequence). CDR3 length: 14 residues. Germline trimming cut 9 bases from V and 2 bases from J; bases unmatched to any gene: 5. CDR3 loop: CASQTSGRPYEQYF. The CDR3 coding sequence is TGTGCCAGCCAGACTAGCGGGAGACCCTACGAGCAGTACTTC. Variable domain in full (rest from reference TRBV19 and TRBJ2-7): DGGITQSPKYLFRKEGQNVTLSCEQNLNHDAMYWYRQDPGQGLRLIYYSQIVNDFQKGDIAEGYSVSREKKESFPLTVTSAQKNPTAFYLCASQTSGRPYEQYFGPGTRLTVT.

This clone was observed a few times. This rearrangement joins TRBV19 to TRBJ1-2; D is ambiguous. Germline V gene data show CDR1 as LNHDA and CDR2 as SQIVND (reference sequence). V dropped 3 bases and J dropped 1 base, with 12 bases sitting between them. This CDR3 is built from 15 residues. CDR3 DNA: TGTGCCAGTAGTATTCCGAGGGATCTTAACTATGGCTACACCTTC. Its translation: CASSIPRDLNYGYTF.

V and J are TRBV7-2 and TRBJ1-5; D perhaps matches TRBD1 (6 bases). V was clipped by 5 bases and J by 11 bases, with 13 bases between them. Germline values: CDR1 SGHTA, CDR2 FQGNSA. This CDR3 is 12 amino acids long. In DNA form, the CDR3 reads TGTGCCAGCAGCCGAGAACAGGGATCCCAGCATTTT. This translates into CASSREQGSQHF.